This T cell receptor beta chain appears in the sequencing data of a study of blood T cell repertoires in COVID-19. About the research overall: The United States, Italy and Spain supplied acute and convalescent COVID-19 samples. In each case, the material was cDNA or gDNA derived from T cells, B-cell-depleted T cells, or PBMCs.

Original handling: Amplifying reference gene primers gave estimates of nucleated cell counts. The data were produced by immunoSEQ multiplex PCR, yet TCRdb's version contains in-frame clones alone and is incomplete. V and J calls and clone size are given by that table; D and trimming were obtained from the DNA. The sample lists 300,000 or so clones, more than 75% seen once, with 1% in the top ten. This clone has more than one count but fewer than ten. This CDR3 has 13 amino acids. V lost 6 bases, J lost 0 bases, and 1 base stayed unmatched. CDR1 MNHNY and CDR2 SVGAGI come from the germline V gene (reference sequence).

The sequence derives from a man aged 50 to 60 with active or convalescent COVID-19. The chain employs TRBV6-6 and TRBJ2-7; 8 bases match TRBD2. The material sequenced was peripheral blood. The CDR3 DNA sequence: TGTGCCAGCAGGCGGGAGGCCTCCTACGAGCAGTACTTC. Protein product: CASRREASYEQYF.